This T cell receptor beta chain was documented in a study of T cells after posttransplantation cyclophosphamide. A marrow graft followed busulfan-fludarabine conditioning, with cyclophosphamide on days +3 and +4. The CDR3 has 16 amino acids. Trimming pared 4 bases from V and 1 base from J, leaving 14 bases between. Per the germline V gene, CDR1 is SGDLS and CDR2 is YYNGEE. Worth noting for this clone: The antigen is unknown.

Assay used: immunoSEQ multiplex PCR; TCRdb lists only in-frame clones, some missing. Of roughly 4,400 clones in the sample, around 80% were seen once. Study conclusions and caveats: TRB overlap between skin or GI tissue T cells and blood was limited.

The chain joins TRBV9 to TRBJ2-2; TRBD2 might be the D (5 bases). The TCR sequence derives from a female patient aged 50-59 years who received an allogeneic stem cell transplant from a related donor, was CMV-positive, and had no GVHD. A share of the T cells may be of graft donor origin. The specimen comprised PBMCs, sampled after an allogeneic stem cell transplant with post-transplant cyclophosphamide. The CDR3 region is CASSSQGLKNTGELFF. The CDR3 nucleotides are TGTGCCAGCAGCTCCCAAGGACTTAAGAACACCGGGGAGCTGTTTTTT.